The 28 T cell receptor beta chains reported below all come from one sample, sequenced in a study of shared T cell receptors in the human thymus. TCRdb's copy holds only in-frame clones and misses some; the assay was immunoSEQ multiplex PCR. The data contain about 710,000 clones, about 90% of them singletons. These same records also appear under a second study, on human thymus T cells.

Sequencing input: thymocytes. These TCRs come from a boy under two years old with a congenital heart defect.

The rearrangement uses TRBV9 and TRBJ2-7; a possible D gene is TRBD2 (6 bases). The V and J ends lost 4 bases and 9 bases respectively, with 23 bases between them. The germline gives CDR1 SGDLS, CDR2 YYNGEE. CDR3 length: 15 residues. The CDR3 DNA reads as TGTGCCAGCAGCAAAGCGGAGGGAAGCGCTGACGGGCAGTACTTC. This gives the protein CASSKAEGSADGQYF.

The gene calls are TRBV25-1 and TRBJ2-3, with 9 bases identical to TRBD2. The CDR3 is 17 residues long. Germline V gives CDR1 MGHDK, CDR2 SYGVNS. J lost 4 bases, V lost 3 bases, and 11 bases had no gene match. The chain's CDR3 is CASSERVAGAGSDTQYF. CDR3 DNA: TGTGCCAGCAGTGAGCGGGTAGCGGGGGCGGGGTCAGATACGCAGTATTTT.

Here the CDR3 DNA reads TGTGCCAGCAGCTCCGGAGGGATAACTAATGAAAAACTGTTTTTT. Amino acids: CASSSGGITNEKLFF. The rearrangement links TRBV7-8 to TRBJ1-4; no clear D gene. The germline V gene has CDR1 SGHVS and CDR2 FQNEAQ. This CDR3 has 15 residues. V was pared by 4 bases and J by 1 base, with 10 bases between.

The genes are TRBV18 and TRBJ2-5; TRBD2 agrees at 8 bases. The CDR3 runs to 14 residues. Germline values: CDR1 KGHSH, CDR2 LQKENI. Trimming at V came to 3 bases and at J to 4 bases, leaving 4 bases not matched to a gene. Written as DNA, the CDR3 is TGTGCCAGCTCACCTCCCGGGACTAGAGAGACCCAGTACTTC. It specifies CASSPPGTRETQYF.

This clone was seen a single time. V usage is TRBV7-6 and J usage is TRBJ2-5, with a weak D call TRBD2 (5 bases). The CDR3 is 14 residues long. Germline V gene lookup returns CDR1 SGHVS and CDR2 FNYEAQ. V was shortened by 7 bases and J by 2 bases, with 14 bases between the two germline ends. In DNA form, the CDR3 reads TGTGCCAGCACCAGACCGGGGAAACAAGAGACCCAGTACTTC. This codes for CASTRPGKQETQYF.

This clone was seen only a few times. Here the CDR3 reads CASSPGRGTNEKLFF. The CDR3 DNA is TGTGCCAGCAGCCCCGGCAGGGGAACTAATGAAAAACTGTTTTTT. V is TRBV5-6 and J is TRBJ1-4; a weak D match, TRBD1 (6 bases). The CDR3 is made up of 15 amino acids. With 4 bases removed from V and 1 base from J, the gap between germline ends came to 11 bases. Germline CDR1 reads SGHDT; CDR2 reads YYEEEE.

This clone was recorded a few times. This chain joins TRBV19 and TRBJ2-2; the D is unclear. V was pared by 0 bases and J by 4 bases, with 9 bases between. This CDR3 region has 15 residues. The germline V gene has CDR1 LNHDA and CDR2 SQIVND (reference sequence). CDR3 in amino acids: CASSIDQRFTGELFF. Written as DNA, the CDR3 is TGTGCCAGTAGTATAGATCAGCGATTCACCGGGGAGCTGTTTTTT. The whole variable domain, remainder taken from reference TRBV19 and TRBJ2-2, is DGGITQSPKYLFRKEGQNVTLSCEQNLNHDAMYWYRQDPGQGLRLIYYSQIVNDFQKGDIAEGYSVSREKKESFPLTVTSAQKNPTAFYLCASSIDQRFTGELFFGEGSRLTVL.

The V and J genes are TRBV14 and TRBJ1-1; the D gene is possibly TRBD1 (6 bases). Per the germline V gene, CDR1 is SGHDN and CDR2 is FVKESK. This CDR3 is built from 15 residues. V was pared by 0 bases and J by 5 bases, with 13 bases between. The CDR3 region has the DNA TGTGCCAGCAGCCAAGACCAGGGGCGGGTGACTGAAGCTTTCTTT. It is translated as CASSQDQGRVTEAFF.

The chain employs TRBV5-6 and TRBJ2-7, with TRBD2 identical over 9 bases. The germline gives CDR1 SGHDT, CDR2 YYEEEE. Trimming removed 3 bases from V and 2 bases from J; junction bases left unmatched: 0. The CDR3 loop spans 13 amino acids. The CDR3 is CASSWTSAYEQYF. The CDR3 DNA is TGTGCCAGCAGCTGGACTAGCGCCTACGAGCAGTACTTC.

The chain is built from TRBV7-9 and TRBJ2-1, with 8 bases matching TRBD1. The CDR3 length is 13 residues. The germline CDR1 and CDR2 sequences are SEHNR and FQNEAQ (reference sequence). J lost 10 bases, V lost 5 bases, and 7 bases had no gene match. CDR3 coding DNA: TGTGCCAGCAGCCCGGACAGGGATGGCGAGCAGTTCTTC. Residues: CASSPDRDGEQFF.

This chain connects TRBV27 to TRBJ2-7; possibly TRBD1 for D (6 bases). Germline V lookup: CDR1 MNHEY, CDR2 SMNVEV (reference sequence). The CDR3 runs to 13 residues. Deletions cut 6 bases from V and 5 bases from J, with 14 bases between. The CDR3 nucleotides are TGTGCCAGCAGCCGATACAGGGCCCACGAGCAGTACTTC. This codes for CASSRYRAHEQYF.

The chain combines TRBV7-9 with TRBJ2-3, with TRBD2 identical over 7 bases. The CDR3 length is 18 residues. Unmatched junction bases numbered 12, after V lost 3 bases and J lost 0 bases. Per the germline V gene, CDR1 is SEHNR and CDR2 is FQNEAQ (reference sequence). DNA for the CDR3: TGTGCCAGCAGCTTTTACGGGGAGCGGGGCTCGAGCACAGATACGCAGTATTTT. It translates to CASSFYGERGSSTDTQYF.

J is TRBJ2-5 and V is TRBV28, with TRBD2 identical over 10 bases. The germline CDR1 and CDR2 sequences are MDHEN and SYDVKM. This CDR3 is 21 amino acids long. J was trimmed by 2 bases and V by 1 base; bases with no gene match: 19. The CDR3 nucleotides read TGTGCCAGCAGTTTATTTCGCAGTCTAGCGGGAGAGGATAGGGGACAAGAGACCCAGTACTTC. Translating gives CASSLFRSLAGEDRGQETQYF.

This chain connects TRBV5-1 to TRBJ2-3; D may be TRBD2 (6 bases). Trimming removed 0 bases at V and 1 base at J, with 9 bases between. This CDR3 has 15 residues. Germline lookup yields CDR1 SGHRS and CDR2 YFSETQ. The CDR3 coding sequence is TGCGCCAGCAGCTTGGTGCGCGGGGGCACAGATACGCAGTATTTT. This gives the protein CASSLVRGGTDTQYF.

Notes on this clone: At one end, the junction sequence differs from germline, possibly due to a read error. Additional DNA sequences in this sample encode the identical CDR3. The chain links TRBV4-2 to TRBJ1-6; D unresolved. The germline gives CDR1 LGHNA, CDR2 YNFKEQ. This CDR3 has 15 residues. The CDR3 loop is CASSQGALSNSPLHF. In DNA, the CDR3 is TGTGCCAGCAGCCAAGGGGCTCTCAGTAATTCCCCCCTCCACTTT.

The V and J genes are TRBV2 and TRBJ2-2; tentatively, D is TRBD1 (5 bases). CDR1 is SNHLY and CDR2 is FYNNEI in the germline V gene. The CDR3 loop spans 13 amino acids. Trimming pared 3 bases from V and 6 bases from J, leaving 8 bases between. CDR3 residues: CASSDRVAGELFF. CDR3 nucleotide sequence: TGTGCCAGCAGTGACAGGGTGGCCGGGGAGCTGTTTTTT. The full variable domain, in which reference TRBV2 and TRBJ2-2 provide the parts outside the CDR3, is EPEVTQTPSHQVTQMGQEVILRCVPISNHLYFYWYRQILGQKVEFLVSFYNNEISEKSEIFDDQFSVERPDGSNFTLKIRSTKLEDSAMYFCASSDRVAGELFFGEGSRLTVL.

CDR3 DNA: TGCGCCAGCAGCTCCGATCGAAGTCCTCTGGGCCACTACGAGCAGTACTTC. Protein: CASSSDRSPLGHYEQYF. The J gene is TRBJ2-7, the V gene TRBV5-1; unclear D gene. In germline, CDR1 is SGHRS, CDR2 YFSETQ. The CDR3 is made up of 17 amino acids. V lost 3 bases and J 3 bases, leaving 22 bases between the germline ends.

The sample holds one count of this clone. The chain recombines TRBV2 with TRBJ2-7; D possibly corresponds to TRBD1 (5 bases). V lost 2 bases to trimming and J lost 2 bases, with 7 bases between them. Germline CDR1 reads SNHLY; CDR2 reads FYNNEI. The CDR3 spans 13 residues. The CDR3: CASSERGTYEQYF. In DNA, the CDR3 is TGTGCCAGCAGTGAAAGGGGTACCTACGAGCAGTACTTC.

The chain joins TRBV27 to TRBJ2-3; 9 nucleotides align to TRBD2. This CDR3 spans 17 amino acids. Trimming at V came to 5 bases and at J to 8 bases, leaving 17 bases not matched to a gene. Germline V gene sequence: CDR1 MNHEY, CDR2 SMNVEV (reference sequence). CDR3 nucleotides: TGTGCCAGCAGTCCTTGCCATCCTAGCGGGGAGTTTGCTACGCAGTATTTT. This gives the protein CASSPCHPSGEFATQYF.

This rearrangement joins TRBV29-1 to TRBJ2-2; no definite D call. From germline, CDR1 is SQVTM and CDR2 ANQGSEA. The CDR3 is made up of 13 amino acids. Trimming removed 0 bases at V and 4 bases at J, with 6 bases between. CDR3 in DNA: TGCAGCGTTGAAGATCGGTCCACCGGGGAGCTGTTTTTT. It yields the protein CSVEDRSTGELFF.

Regarding this clone: One end of the junction does not line up with germline, which may come from a read error. The chain joins TRBV7-7 to TRBJ2-5, with a weak D call TRBD1 (6 bases). Per germline, CDR1 SSHAT and CDR2 FNYEAQ (reference sequence). CDR3 length: 14 amino acids. The CDR3 nucleotides are TGTGCTAGCAGCTCCTTGGGACAAACCCCTGACTTGGACTTC. Amino acid sequence: CASSSLGQTPDLDF.

The rearrangement uses TRBV6-1 and TRBJ2-1; 7 bases match TRBD1. Germline CDR1 MNHNS, CDR2 SASEGT. J was trimmed by 8 bases and V by 8 bases; bases with no gene match: 6. This CDR3 has 12 amino acids. The CDR3: CASRTGRHEQFF. The CDR3 DNA reads as TGTGCCAGCCGGACAGGACGACATGAGCAGTTCTTC.

This chain connects TRBV5-6 to TRBJ1-4; possibly TRBD1 for D (6 bases). Looked up from germline, CDR1 is SGHDT and CDR2 is YYEEEE. This CDR3 region has 14 residues. Trimming took 3 bases from V and 8 from J, leaving 14 bases between them. The CDR3, as DNA: TGTGCCAGCAGCTACAAGTGCAGGGGAGAAAAACTGTTTTTT. Amino acid sequence: CASSYKCRGEKLFF.

The V call is TRBV9, the J call TRBJ2-1, with a possible D match to TRBD2 (5 bases). V was cut by 0 bases and J by 4 bases, with 11 bases left in between. This CDR3 comprises 15 residues. Per the germline V gene, CDR1 is SGDLS and CDR2 is YYNGEE. CDR3 bases: TGTGCCAGCAGCGTAGGAGCGGAAGATTACAATGAGCAGTTCTTC. This encodes CASSVGAEDYNEQFF.

The chain has TRBV19 and TRBJ2-3; D possibly corresponds to TRBD1 (5 bases). Germline CDR1 and CDR2: LNHDA and SQIVND (reference sequence). CDR3 length equals 16 residues. Trimming stripped 2 bases from V and 3 bases from J, with 15 bases between. The DNA for the CDR3 is TGTGCCAGTAGTATAAGGGGCCAGGAAGGGACAGATACGCAGTATTTT. Translated: CASSIRGQEGTDTQYF. Complete variable domain (other parts from reference TRBV19 and TRBJ2-3): DGGITQSPKYLFRKEGQNVTLSCEQNLNHDAMYWYRQDPGQGLRLIYYSQIVNDFQKGDIAEGYSVSREKKESFPLTVTSAQKNPTAFYLCASSIRGQEGTDTQYFGPGTRLTVL.

This chain joins TRBV5-6 and TRBJ2-5; D is uncertain. Per the germline V gene, CDR1 is SGHDT and CDR2 is YYEEEE. CDR3 size: 13 residues. The V gene lost 0 bases and the J gene lost 2 bases, with 5 bases spanning the gap. The CDR3 sequence: CASSLELQETQYF. The CDR3 nucleotides are TGTGCCAGCAGCTTGGAACTACAAGAGACCCAGTACTTC.

The rearrangement uses TRBV27 and TRBJ1-1; D may be TRBD1 (5 bases). The germline V and J ends were trimmed by 7 bases and 4 bases, with 19 bases remaining between them. Germline values: CDR1 MNHEY, CDR2 SMNVEV (reference sequence). The CDR3 contains 15 residues. In DNA form, the CDR3 reads TGTGCCAGCAAAACCAAGGACATAAATTCCACTGAAGCTTTCTTT. This translates into CASKTKDINSTEAFF.

This clone appeared a few times. The chain carries TRBV18 and TRBJ2-3, with 9 bases matching TRBD2. V gave up 4 bases and J gave up 0 bases; unmatched junction bases: 5. Germline V CDR1 and CDR2: KGHSH, LQKENI. The CDR3 length is 16 residues. Here the CDR3 reads CASSHLLAGSTDTQYF. In DNA form, the CDR3 reads TGTGCCAGCTCACACCTACTAGCGGGCAGCACAGATACGCAGTATTTT.